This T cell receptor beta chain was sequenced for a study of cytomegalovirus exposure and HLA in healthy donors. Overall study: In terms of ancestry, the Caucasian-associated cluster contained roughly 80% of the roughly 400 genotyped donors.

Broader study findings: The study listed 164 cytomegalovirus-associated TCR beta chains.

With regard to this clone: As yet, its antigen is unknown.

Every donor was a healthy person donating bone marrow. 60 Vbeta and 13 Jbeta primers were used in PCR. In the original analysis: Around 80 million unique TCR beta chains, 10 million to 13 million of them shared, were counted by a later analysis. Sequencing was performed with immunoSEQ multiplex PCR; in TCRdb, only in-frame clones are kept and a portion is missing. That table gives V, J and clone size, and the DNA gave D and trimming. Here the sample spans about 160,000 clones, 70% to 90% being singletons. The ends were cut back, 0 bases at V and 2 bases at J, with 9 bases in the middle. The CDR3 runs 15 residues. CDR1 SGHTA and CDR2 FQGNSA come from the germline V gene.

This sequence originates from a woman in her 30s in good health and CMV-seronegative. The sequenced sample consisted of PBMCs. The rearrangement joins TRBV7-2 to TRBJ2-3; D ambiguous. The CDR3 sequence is CASSLAGGYTDTQYF. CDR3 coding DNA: TGTGCCAGCAGCTTAGCCGGCGGCTACACAGATACGCAGTATTTT.